Each of the 28 T cell receptor beta chains below was sequenced from the same sample in a study of T cell repertoires in cytomegalovirus infection. Their antigens remain unidentified. In TCRdb, the reads were re-called with MiXCR into one record per CDR3 protein. The sample consists of 60,000 to 80,000 distinct CDR3 sequences, 20% to 25% of them appearing once. Sequenced material: CD8+ T cells from cultured PBMCs, taken from culture after CMV antigen stimulation. These receptors originate from a human donor in good health (CMV status not recorded). Some clones in this sample may be carry-over from other donors' samples.

This clonotype was found many times. The chain employs TRBV5-1 and TRBJ2-1; 14 bases map to TRBD2. The CDR3 has 17 amino acids. Unmatched junction bases numbered 6, after V lost 0 bases and J lost 7 bases. Per the germline V gene, CDR1 is SGHRS and CDR2 is YFSETQ. The CDR3 DNA is TGCGCCAGCAGCTTGGTGACTAGCGGGGGGGCTAAAAATGAGCAGTTCTTC. This encodes CASSLVTSGGAKNEQFF.

J is TRBJ1-2 and V is TRBV6-2 or TRBV6-3; no clear D gene. V was pared by 3 bases and J by 8 bases, with 22 bases between. Germline lookup yields CDR1 MNHEY and CDR2 SVGEGT. The CDR3 has 16 amino acids. CDR3 residues: CASSYYPTLEGLGYTF. The CDR3 DNA reads as TGTGCCAGCAGTTATTATCCGACCTTGGAGGGATTAGGCTACACCTTC.

Only a few counts were recorded for this clonotype. The V gene is TRBV12-3 or TRBV12-4, the J gene TRBJ1-1, with 9 bases fitting TRBD1. V lost 5 bases to trimming and J lost 5 bases; unmatched junction nucleotides: 9. The CDR3 loop spans 15 amino acids. CDR3 sequence: CASSTRTGASTEAFF. CDR3 bases: TGTGCCAGCAGTACTCGGACAGGGGCCTCGACTGAAGCTTTCTTT.

This clonotype was detected only a few times. The V gene is TRBV27, the J gene TRBJ1-1; D is possibly TRBD1 (5 bases). The germline gives CDR1 MNHEY, CDR2 SMNVEV (reference sequence). The CDR3 runs 15 residues. V lost 2 bases, J lost 4 bases, and 14 bases lay in between. CDR3 bases: TGTGCCAGCAGTTTAAATCGGCCCGGGGGCACTGAAGCTTTCTTT. Its protein product is CASSLNRPGGTEAFF.

This clonotype was seen only a few times. This chain links TRBV29-1 with TRBJ2-1; 7 bases are shared with TRBD1. With V trimmed by 5 bases and J by 2 bases, 9 bases remained unmatched. The germline V gene has CDR1 SQVTM and CDR2 ANQGSEA. There are 15 residues in the CDR3. CDR3 in amino acids: CSVPIRDSAYNEQFF. CDR3 sequence (DNA): TGCAGCGTTCCAATCCGGGACAGCGCCTACAATGAGCAGTTCTTC.

The rearrangement uses TRBV7-9 and TRBJ2-1; TRBD2 matches at 14 bases. Germline CDR1 is SEHNR and CDR2 is FQNEAQ (reference sequence). The CDR3 runs to 19 residues. The V gene end was trimmed by 5 bases and the J gene end by 4 bases; junction bases not matched to a gene: 13. CDR3: CASSLRTSGGLYLYNEQFF. The CDR3 DNA follows: TGTGCCAGCAGCCTTCGGACTAGCGGGGGGCTTTACCTATACAATGAGCAGTTCTTC.

The chain recombines TRBV7-8 with TRBJ1-5, with D possibly matching TRBD1 (5 bases). Germline CDR1 is SGHVS and CDR2 is FQNEAQ. Trimming shortened V by 7 bases and J by 4 bases, and 11 bases separated the two germline ends. The length of the CDR3 is 13 residues. The CDR3 coding sequence is TGTGCCAGCAACTCCGGGGGGAATCAGCCCCAGCATTTT. This sequence encodes CASNSGGNQPQHF. Full variable domain (remainder filled in from reference TRBV7-8 and TRBJ1-5): GAGVSQSPRYKVAKRGQDVALRCDPISGHVSLFWYQQALGQGPEFLTYFQNEAQLDKSGLPSDRFFAERPEGSVSTLKIQRTQQEDSAVYLCASNSGGNQPQHFGDGTRLSIL.

The CDR3 loop is CASSLEMGTDIFNYGYTF. CDR3 DNA: TGTGCCAGCAGCTTAGAAATGGGGACAGACATTTTTAACTATGGCTACACCTTC. The chain combines TRBV7-6 with TRBJ1-2, with 7 bases lining up with TRBD1. V was clipped by 1 base and J by 1 base; unmatched bases: 12. The length of the CDR3 is 18 residues. Germline CDR1 SGHVS, CDR2 FNYEAQ.

The table lists this clonotype with a few counts. The chain couples TRBV9 to TRBJ2-1, with unresolved D. From germline, CDR1 is SGDLS and CDR2 YYNGEE. The V gene lost 3 bases and the J gene lost 4 bases, with 8 bases spanning the gap. This CDR3 contains 13 residues. CDR3 nucleotide sequence: TGTGCCAGCAGCGCTACAGATTACAATGAGCAGTTCTTC. Protein sequence: CASSATDYNEQFF.

This clonotype was seen a handful of times. The rearrangement uses TRBV7-2 and TRBJ1-1; tentative D call: TRBD1 (6 bases). The V gene lost 1 base and the J gene lost 1 base, with 10 bases spanning the gap. The CDR3 consists of 15 residues. Germline CDR1 SGHTA, CDR2 FQGNSA. CDR3 nucleotide sequence: TGTGCCAGCAGCTTAGAGAGGACAGCGAACACTGAAGCTTTCTTT. Protein sequence: CASSLERTANTEAFF.

This clonotype has a handful of counts. The CDR3 sequence: CASSLAGRQGPAYEQYF. CDR3 in DNA: TGTGCCAGCAGCTTAGCCGGAAGACAGGGGCCTGCCTACGAGCAGTACTTC. The chain recombines TRBV7-2 with TRBJ2-7; 8 positions agree with TRBD1. After removal of 0 bases from V and 2 bases from J, the junction contained 9 bases not matched to a gene. The CDR3 spans 17 residues. Germline V gives CDR1 SGHTA, CDR2 FQGNSA.

This clonotype appeared a few times. This sequence joins TRBV27 and TRBJ2-6; perhaps TRBD2 as D (6 bases). This CDR3 spans 13 amino acids. Per germline, CDR1 MNHEY and CDR2 SMNVEV (reference sequence). V lost 11 bases and J lost 1, with 9 bases in between. The CDR3, as DNA: TGTGCCGCAGGGACTTCTGGGGCCAACGTCCTGACTTTC. Translating it yields CAAGTSGANVLTF.

The V call is TRBV20-1, the J call TRBJ2-1; no definite D call. Germline V gene data show CDR1 as DFQATT and CDR2 as SNEGSKA (reference sequence). The CDR3 is 15 residues long. V lost 3 bases and J lost 5, with 17 bases in between. Written as DNA, the CDR3 is TGCAGTGCTAGTGGGGTTTTGACGGTTAACAATGAGCAGTTCTTC. Translation: CSASGVLTVNNEQFF.

J is TRBJ2-7 and V is TRBV12-3 or TRBV12-4, with TRBD1 identical over 7 bases. The CDR3 runs to 15 residues. V trimming: 5 bases; J trimming: 4 bases; junction bases outside the gene matches: 11. The CDR3 is CASSVSRDSPYEQYF. The CDR3 nucleotides read TGTGCCAGCAGTGTCAGCAGGGACAGCCCATACGAGCAGTACTTC.

This clonotype was counted only a few times. The chain couples TRBV28 to TRBJ1-2; 10 nucleotides match TRBD1. Germline CDR1 is MDHEN and CDR2 is SYDVKM. The CDR3 contains 13 residues. The V and J ends lost 6 bases and 6 bases, in that order; junction bases with no gene match: 4. The CDR3, as DNA: TGTGCCAGCAGGGATGGGACAGGGGATGGCTACACCTTC. It codes for CASRDGTGDGYTF.

The rearrangement uses TRBV11-2 and TRBJ1-5; D is unresolved. Germline V lookup: CDR1 SGHAT, CDR2 FQNNGV. The CDR3 has 13 residues. V was clipped by 0 bases and J by 5 bases, with 5 bases between them. This CDR3 is CASSLDQDQPQHF. In DNA, the CDR3 is TGTGCCAGCAGCTTAGATCAGGATCAGCCCCAGCATTTT.

V usage is TRBV5-5 and J usage is TRBJ2-5; the D gene is possibly TRBD2 (6 bases). This CDR3 comprises 17 residues. Trimming shortened V by 4 bases and J by 4 bases, and 23 bases separated the two germline ends. Germline CDR1 is SGHKS and CDR2 is YYEKEE (reference sequence). CDR3 nucleotide sequence: TGTGCCAGCAGCCCCCTGCCGGAGGGTGGGTTCGGAGAGACCCAGTACTTC. Its translation is CASSPLPEGGFGETQYF.

In its sample, this clonotype was seen a few times. The chain links TRBV7-9 to TRBJ2-3; 10 nucleotides match TRBD2. The CDR3 sequence is 16 residues long. V dropped 5 bases and J dropped 2; count of bases not matched to a gene: 7. In germline, CDR1 is SEHNR, CDR2 FQNEAQ (reference sequence). The CDR3 nucleotides are TGTGCCAGCAGCCAGCTAGCGGGGGCGCACACAGATACGCAGTATTTT. Encoded protein: CASSQLAGAHTDTQYF.

The chain employs TRBV7-3 and TRBJ2-2, with TRBD1 identical over 7 bases. With 5 bases clipped from V and 0 bases from J, the junction kept 15 bases outside the gene matches. The germline V gene has CDR1 SGHTA and CDR2 FQGTGA. This CDR3 region has 19 residues. CDR3 residues: CASSRHTRDRSPNTGELFF. The CDR3, as DNA: TGTGCCAGCAGCCGGCACACCCGGGACAGATCGCCGAACACCGGGGAGCTGTTTTTT.

The chain has TRBV6-6 and TRBJ1-5; D gene uncertain. Germline V gives CDR1 MNHNY, CDR2 SVGAGI (reference sequence). The CDR3 has 16 residues. The V gene lost 5 bases and the J gene lost 6 bases, with 20 bases spanning the gap. The DNA for the CDR3 is TGTGCCAGCAGTCCCCAAGGCCCCATGGCGAGTCAGCCCCAGCATTTT. Translation: CASSPQGPMASQPQHF.

The table lists this clonotype with a few counts. The chain combines TRBV20-1 with TRBJ2-5; 14 positions agree with TRBD2. CDR1 is DFQATT, CDR2 SNEGSKA, per germline (reference sequence). V lost 3 bases and J lost 2; bases outside the gene matches: 8. CDR3 size: 17 residues. The DNA for the CDR3 is TGCAGTGCTAGGGGGGGACTAGCGGGGGCACGACAAGAGACCCAGTACTTC. It codes for CSARGGLAGARQETQYF.

This chain connects TRBV7-2 to TRBJ2-4; 7 bases are shared with TRBD2. CDR1 and CDR2 (germline): SGHTA, FQGNSA. With 2 bases clipped from V and 0 bases from J, the junction kept 4 bases outside the gene matches. The CDR3 consists of 16 residues. For the CDR3, the DNA is TGTGCCAGCAGCTTACTAGCGGCCCTAGCCAAAAACATTCAGTACTTC. This encodes CASSLLAALAKNIQYF.

In this sample, this clonotype turned up once. This rearrangement joins TRBV11-1 to TRBJ2-1; D call uncertain. The CDR3 is 17 residues long. Germline assignment: CDR1 SGHAT and CDR2 FQDESV (reference sequence). V lost 5 bases and J lost 0, with 17 bases in between. CDR3 sequence reads: CASSANLSPSSYNEQFF. The CDR3 region has the DNA TGTGCCAGCAGCGCCAACTTGAGCCCTAGCTCCTACAATGAGCAGTTCTTC.

The chain recombines TRBV6-2 or TRBV6-3 with TRBJ2-7; D unresolved. This CDR3 spans 14 amino acids. Germline CDR1 is MNHEY and CDR2 is SVGEGT. Trimming stripped 3 bases from V and 3 bases from J, with 12 bases between. The CDR3 nucleotides read TGTGCCAGCAGTTATCCGTCTGAGATCTACGAGCAGTACTTC. It encodes CASSYPSEIYEQYF.

This clonotype was counted between two and nine times. The chain combines TRBV6-1 with TRBJ1-5; no clear D. The CDR3 consists of 15 residues. Trimming left V 1 base short and J 8 bases short, with 15 bases between. Germline V gene lookup returns CDR1 MNHNS and CDR2 SASEGT. DNA of the CDR3: TGTGCCAGCAGTGAAGGGCAGAGATTAGCTGAGCCCCAGCATTTT. Its translation: CASSEGQRLAEPQHF.

V and J are TRBV11-2 and TRBJ1-2; D uncertain. This CDR3 is built from 15 residues. The V end was cut by 4 bases, the J end by 2 bases, with 14 bases between. The germline CDR1 and CDR2 sequences are SGHAT and FQNNGV. As DNA, the CDR3 is TGTGCCAGCAGCTCAAAATCGGACCGAAACTATGGCTACACCTTC. Protein product: CASSSKSDRNYGYTF.

The chain is built from TRBV7-8 and TRBJ2-2; 9 bases map to TRBD2. Germline CDR1 reads SGHVS; CDR2 reads FQNEAQ. The V and J ends lost 5 bases and 3 bases, in that order; junction bases with no gene match: 7. The CDR3 covers 16 residues. CDR3 sequence: CASSPASGEDTGELFF. As DNA, the CDR3 is TGTGCCAGCAGCCCAGCTAGCGGGGAAGACACCGGGGAGCTGTTTTTT.

This clonotype was seen a few times. The chain combines TRBV12-3 or TRBV12-4 with TRBJ1-2; 7 bases line up with TRBD1. The CDR3 consists of 14 residues. With V trimmed by 7 bases and J by 4 bases, 9 bases remained unmatched. For the CDR3, the DNA is TGTGCCAGCAAAATAGGGGGCAGTTTCTATGGCTACACCTTC. Its translation is CASKIGGSFYGYTF.